The 19 T cell receptor beta chains reported below all come from one sample, sequenced in a study of blood T cell repertoires in COVID-19. The protocol was immunoSEQ multiplex PCR, while the TCRdb copy is restricted to in-frame clones and leaves out a portion. The repertoire holds about 190,000 clones, with approximately 86% as singletons. The specimen was peripheral blood. The receptors come from a man aged 40-55 years with active or convalescent COVID-19.

The V gene is TRBV9, the J gene TRBJ2-5; D is perhaps TRBD2 (6 bases). Trimming took off 3 bases at V and 5 bases at J, with 8 bases between the two ends. The CDR3 has 12 amino acids. Germline V gives CDR1 SGDLS, CDR2 YYNGEE. The DNA for the CDR3 is TGTGCCAGCAGCGGCGGGGCGGAGACCCAGTACTTC. Translation gives CASSGGAETQYF.

V gene TRBV4-1 combines with J gene TRBJ1-5, with a tentative D call TRBD1 (6 bases). CDR1 is MGHRA and CDR2 is YSYEKL in the germline V gene. The CDR3 totals 15 residues. With 1 base removed from V and 7 bases from J, the gap between germline ends came to 14 bases. CDR3 DNA sequence: TGCGCCAGCAGCCAAGCGATAGGACAGTGGCAGCCCCAGCATTTT. Its translation is CASSQAIGQWQPQHF.

The V and J genes are TRBV5-1 and TRBJ2-5; possible D gene TRBD1, 5 bases. CDR3 length: 14 amino acids. Germline V gene data show CDR1 as SGHRS and CDR2 as YFSETQ. V lost 3 bases and J lost 5, with 14 bases in between. The CDR3 bases are TGCGCCAGCAGCTGGGAAGGGGCGAGGGAGACCCAGTACTTC. Encoded protein: CASSWEGARETQYF.

The J gene is TRBJ1-3, the V gene TRBV7-9, with D possibly being TRBD1 (6 bases). The CDR3 totals 16 residues. Germline CDR1 SEHNR, CDR2 FQNEAQ (reference sequence). V lost 4 bases to trimming and J lost 0 bases, with 13 bases between them. CDR3 bases: TGTGCCAGCAGCTCGAGAACAGGGTTCTCTGGAAACACCATATATTTT. Residues: CASSSRTGFSGNTIYF.

J is TRBJ2-3 and V is TRBV5-1, with 12 positions matching TRBD2. This CDR3 has 17 amino acids. Trimming took 4 bases from V and 4 from J; bases not matched to a gene: 10. CDR1 and CDR2 (germline): SGHRS, YFSETQ. CDR3 DNA: TGCGCCAGCAGCCCCCGACTAGCGGGGGAGCACGCAGATACGCAGTATTTT. Residues: CASSPRLAGEHADTQYF.

V is TRBV18 and J is TRBJ1-2; tentative D call: TRBD1 (6 bases). Trimming left V 2 bases short and J 8 bases short, with 9 bases between. The CDR3 has 12 amino acids. CDR1 is KGHSH, CDR2 LQKENI, per germline. The CDR3 reads CASSPGGSGYTF. CDR3 bases: TGTGCCAGCTCACCAGGGGGCAGCGGCTACACCTTC.

To note about this clone: Different DNA sequences within this sample yield the same CDR3. V and J are TRBV30 and TRBJ1-5; tentatively, D is TRBD1 (5 bases). The V end lost 3 bases, the J end lost 0 bases, and 6 bases lay between the germline ends. There are 13 residues in the CDR3. The germline gives CDR1 GTSNPN, CDR2 SVGIG (reference sequence). The CDR3 spells CAWSGGSNQPQHF. CDR3 DNA sequence: TGTGCCTGGAGCGGGGGTAGCAATCAGCCCCAGCATTTT.

The chain is built from TRBV28 and TRBJ1-5, with TRBD1 as a possible D gene (5 bases). The V gene lost 1 base and the J gene lost 6 bases, with 7 bases spanning the gap. The CDR3 sequence is 13 residues long. CDR1 is MDHEN and CDR2 is SYDVKM in the germline V gene. This CDR3 is CASSLSGGQPQHF. DNA of the CDR3: TGTGCCAGCAGTTTATCCGGGGGTCAGCCCCAGCATTTT. Based on the CDR3 plus reference TRBV28 and TRBJ1-5, the full variable domain is DVKVTQSSRYLVKRTGEKVFLECVQDMDHENMFWYRQDPGLGLRLIYFSYDVKMKEKGDIPEGYSVSREKKERFSLILESASTNQTSMYLCASSLSGGQPQHFGDGTRLSIL.

The chain has TRBV7-9 and TRBJ1-2; a weak D match, TRBD1 (6 bases). V lost 5 bases, J lost 0 bases, and 13 bases lay in between. From germline, CDR1 is SEHNR and CDR2 FQNEAQ (reference sequence). This CDR3 comprises 15 residues. The DNA for the CDR3 is TGTGCCAGCAGCAGAAACAGGGATCCTAACTATGGCTACACCTTC. As protein: CASSRNRDPNYGYTF. Together with reference TRBV7-9 and TRBJ1-2, the CDR3 gives the full variable domain: DTGVSQNPRHKITKRGQNVTFRCDPISEHNRLYWYRQTLGQGPEFLTYFQNEAQLEKSRLLSDRFSAERPKGSFSTLEIQRTEQGDSAMYLCASSRNRDPNYGYTFGSGTRLTVV.

The chain couples TRBV5-1 to TRBJ1-4, with 7 positions matching TRBD1. Germline values: CDR1 SGHRS, CDR2 YFSETQ. V trimming: 0 bases; J trimming: 7 bases; junction bases outside the gene matches: 3. The CDR3 covers 14 residues. The DNA of the CDR3 is TGCGCCAGCAGCTTGGAACAGGGGTCTGAAAAACTGTTTTTT. Amino acid sequence: CASSLEQGSEKLFF.

V is TRBV6-1 and J is TRBJ1-2; the match to TRBD1 covers 8 bases. Unmatched junction bases numbered 10, after V lost 3 bases and J lost 1 base. This CDR3 is 17 amino acids long. Looked up from germline, CDR1 is MNHNS and CDR2 is SASEGT. CDR3 in DNA: TGTGCCAGCAGTGACTGGGACAGGAAGCCGATTAACTATGGCTACACCTTC. This sequence encodes CASSDWDRKPINYGYTF.

This clone showed up just once. The rearrangement uses TRBV11-2 and TRBJ2-5; a weak D match, TRBD1 (6 bases). This CDR3 spans 14 amino acids. Trimming left V 5 bases short and J 1 base short, with 11 bases between. In germline, CDR1 is SGHAT, CDR2 FQNNGV. CDR3 protein: CASSPQTGQETQYF. Written as DNA, the CDR3 is TGTGCCAGCAGCCCTCAGACAGGCCAAGAGACCCAGTACTTC.

The chain has TRBV30 and TRBJ1-4; D unresolved. V was shortened by 4 bases and J by 1 base, with 16 bases between the two germline ends. The V gene's germline CDR1 is GTSNPN and CDR2 SVGIG (reference sequence). The CDR3 totals 16 residues. CDR3 in amino acids: CAWNVRGIGTNEKLFF. The CDR3 nucleotides read TGTGCCTGGAATGTACGGGGAATCGGAACTAATGAAAAACTGTTTTTT.

This clone appeared once. The CDR3 reads CSASGQGGDTQYF. CDR3 nucleotide sequence: TGCAGTGCTAGTGGGCAGGGTGGAGATACGCAGTATTTT. This chain connects TRBV20-1 to TRBJ2-3, with D tentatively TRBD1 (5 bases). Trimming pared 3 bases from V and 5 bases from J, leaving 12 bases between. CDR3 length equals 13 residues. Germline V gene lookup returns CDR1 DFQATT and CDR2 SNEGSKA (reference sequence).

The chain is built from TRBV6-1 and TRBJ1-5; D is possibly TRBD1 (5 bases). CDR3 length: 14 residues. CDR1 and CDR2 (germline): MNHNS, SASEGT. V was clipped by 3 bases and J by 3 bases, with 9 bases between them. Written as DNA, the CDR3 is TGTGCCAGCAGTGAGGGGCAGACCAATCAGCCCCAGCATTTT. The encoded protein is CASSEGQTNQPQHF.

The rearrangement uses TRBV10-2 and TRBJ2-1, with D perhaps matching TRBD2 (6 bases). Germline V lookup: CDR1 WSHSY, CDR2 SAAADI. This CDR3 region has 14 residues. Trimming removed 0 bases from V and 10 bases from J, with 13 bases in between. CDR3 region: CASSESEGGGEQFF. The CDR3 DNA is TGCGCCAGCAGTGAGTCGGAAGGAGGAGGGGAGCAGTTCTTC.

The chain links TRBV18 to TRBJ1-2; 11 bases are shared with TRBD1. Germline V lookup: CDR1 KGHSH, CDR2 LQKENI. There are 14 residues in the CDR3. Trimming removed 2 bases from V and 7 bases from J; junction bases left unmatched: 3. The CDR3 is CASSPTGQGAGYTF. The DNA of the CDR3 is TGTGCCAGCTCACCAACCGGACAGGGGGCTGGCTACACCTTC.

This CDR3 reads CASQGGGANVLTF. The CDR3 nucleotides read TGTGCCAGCCAGGGGGGTGGGGCCAACGTCCTGACTTTC. The V and J genes are TRBV28 and TRBJ2-6; TRBD1 might be the D (7 bases). Germline assignment: CDR1 MDHEN and CDR2 SYDVKM. The CDR3 totals 13 residues. V was clipped by 8 bases and J by 3 bases, with 8 bases between them.

V and J are TRBV4-1 and TRBJ2-4; D possibly corresponds to TRBD2 (6 bases). Looked up from germline, CDR1 is MGHRA and CDR2 is YSYEKL. V was shortened by 4 bases and J by 1 base, with 14 bases between the two germline ends. This CDR3 is built from 16 residues. CDR3 bases: TGCGCCAGCAGCCTCCCGGGAGCAGGGGCCAAAAACATTCAGTACTTC. Translation: CASSLPGAGAKNIQYF.